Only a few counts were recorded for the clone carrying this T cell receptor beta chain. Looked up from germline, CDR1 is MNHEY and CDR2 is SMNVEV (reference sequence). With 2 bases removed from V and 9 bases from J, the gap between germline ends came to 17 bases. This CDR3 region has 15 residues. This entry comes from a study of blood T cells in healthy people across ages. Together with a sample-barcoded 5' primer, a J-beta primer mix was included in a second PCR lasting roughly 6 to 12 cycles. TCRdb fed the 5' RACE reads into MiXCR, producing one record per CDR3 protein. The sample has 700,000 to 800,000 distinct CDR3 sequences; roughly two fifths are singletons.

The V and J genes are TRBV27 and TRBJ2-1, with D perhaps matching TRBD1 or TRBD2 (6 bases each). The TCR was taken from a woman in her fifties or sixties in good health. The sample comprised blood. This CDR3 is CASSLAPQGGGEQFF. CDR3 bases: TGTGCCAGCAGTTTAGCCCCACAGGGAGGCGGTGAGCAGTTCTTC.